The entry below describes one TCR beta chain. The germline CDR1 and CDR2 sequences are LNHDA and SQIVND (reference sequence). Trimming took off 7 bases at V and 0 bases at J, with 12 bases between the two ends. The CDR3 consists of 14 residues. Per the authors' pipeline: Amplification of reference gene primers provided the estimated nucleated cell counts. The data were produced by immunoSEQ multiplex PCR, yet TCRdb's version contains in-frame clones alone and is incomplete. V, J and clone size derive from that table, while D and trimming were established from the DNA sequence. The table shows a few hundred thousand clones, with around 91% occurring only once. The sample originates from a study of blood T cell repertoires in COVID-19. Study at large: Researchers got acute and convalescent COVID-19 samples from the United States, Italy and Spain.

This chain joins TRBV19 and TRBJ1-1, with unresolved D. The specimen sequenced was peripheral blood. The clonotype originates from a woman aged 60-70 years with COVID-19, enrolled during active disease. The CDR3 region is CASIDGGMNTEAFF. The CDR3 region has the DNA TGTGCCAGTATAGATGGAGGCATGAACACTGAAGCTTTCTTT.